The 20 T cell receptor beta chains below were found in one sample sequenced in a study of T cells after yellow fever vaccination. TCRdb reanalysed the 5' RACE reads using MiXCR and keeps one entry per CDR3 protein. Among approximately 96,000 distinct CDR3 sequences listed, 8% to 10% were seen once. Sequencing was performed on CD8+ T cells not binding an NS4B(214-222) dextramer, sorted from PBMCs, taken roughly 14 days after the first yellow fever vaccination. All receptors derive from a young man who received the YFV17D yellow fever vaccine.

This clonotype was counted a few times. The chain employs TRBV21-1 and TRBJ2-1; the table assigns TRBD1, which was not confirmed against the DNA. TRBV21-1 counts as a pseudogene. CDR3 size: 13 residues. CDR3 sequence reads: CASHQGLYNEQFF. The DNA for the CDR3 is TGTGCCAGCCACCAGGGTTTATACAATGAGCAGTTCTTC.

The chain combines TRBV12-3 or TRBV12-4 with TRBJ1-1; D is possibly TRBD1 (5 bases). This CDR3 is built from 16 residues. Trimming left V 1 base short and J 0 bases short, with 12 bases between. Here the CDR3 reads CASSLGGDYMNTEAFF. The CDR3 nucleotides are TGTGCCAGCAGTTTAGGGGGGGATTACATGAACACTGAAGCTTTCTTT.

The V call is TRBV7-9, the J call TRBJ2-7; the D is unclear. The germline V and J ends were trimmed by 5 bases and 0 bases, with 14 bases remaining between them. The CDR3 loop spans 15 amino acids. Germline-derived CDR1 and CDR2 are SEHNR and FQNEAQ (reference sequence). The CDR3 is CASSEPGWASYEQYV. CDR3 DNA sequence: TGTGCCAGCAGCGAACCCGGATGGGCCTCCTACGAGCAGTACGTC.

The J gene is TRBJ1-5, the V gene TRBV20-1; D perhaps matches TRBD1 (5 bases). CDR3 length: 15 residues. V was pared by 2 bases and J by 1 base, with 12 bases between. Per the germline V gene, CDR1 is DFQATT and CDR2 is SNEGSKA (reference sequence). Here the CDR3 reads CSARLGVGSNQPQHF. CDR3 nucleotide sequence: TGCAGTGCTAGACTAGGGGTCGGGAGCAATCAGCCCCAGCATTTT.

This clonotype was counted ten times or more. The rearrangement links TRBV7-9 to TRBJ1-1; D not resolved. In germline, CDR1 is SEHNR, CDR2 FQNEAQ (reference sequence). There are 15 residues in the CDR3. Trimming took 2 bases from V and 1 from J, leaving 11 bases between them. The CDR3 DNA sequence: TGTGCCAGCAGCTTAATACCGTCGCAGAACACTGAAGCTTTCTTT. Translated: CASSLIPSQNTEAFF. The whole variable domain, filled in from reference TRBV7-9 and TRBJ1-1, reads DTGVSQNPRHKITKRGQNVTFRCDPISEHNRLYWYRQTLGQGPEFLTYFQNEAQLEKSRLLSDRFSAERPKGSFSTLEIQRTEQGDSAMYLCASSLIPSQNTEAFFGQGTRLTVV.

The rearrangement joins TRBV12-3 or TRBV12-4 to TRBJ1-5, with no clear D. Trimming removed 3 bases at V and 7 bases at J, with 7 bases between. This CDR3 is built from 12 residues. CDR3 sequence reads: CASSFYQQPQHF. CDR3 nucleotide sequence: TGTGCCAGCAGTTTTTATCAGCAGCCCCAGCATTTT.

This clonotype was detected a few times. The chain joins TRBV7-8 to TRBJ2-3, with 10 positions matching TRBD2. With V trimmed by 1 base and J by 6 bases, 10 bases remained unmatched. Germline lookup yields CDR1 SGHVS and CDR2 FQNEAQ. The CDR3 totals 17 residues. The CDR3 loop is CASSLVSASGGKDTQYF. The DNA for the CDR3 is TGTGCCAGCAGCTTAGTGTCGGCTAGCGGGGGTAAGGATACGCAGTATTTT.

The V call is TRBV4-1, the J call TRBJ1-5; maybe TRBD1 (5 bases). Between the trimmed V and J ends, which lost 6 bases and 9 bases, there was a span of 15 bases. CDR3 length: 13 amino acids. Germline V gene sequence: CDR1 MGHRA, CDR2 YSYEKL. CDR3 DNA: TGCGCCAGCAGAAAGACAGTAGACGGGCCCCAGCATTTT. Its translation: CASRKTVDGPQHF.

This clonotype was counted at least ten times. The J gene is TRBJ2-1, the V gene TRBV10-3; TRBD2 matches at 12 bases. The CDR3 runs 15 residues. Germline V lookup: CDR1 ENHRY, CDR2 SYGVKD. J lost 9 bases, V lost 6 bases, and 9 bases had no gene match. The DNA for the CDR3 is TGTGCCATCAGAGAGGAGACTAGCGGGGGCGCTGAGCAGTTCTTC. It translates to CAIREETSGGAEQFF.

The genes are TRBV27 and TRBJ2-1; 9 bases fit TRBD2. V shed 4 bases, J shed 7 bases, and the junction held 8 bases outside the gene matches. Germline loops: CDR1 MNHEY, CDR2 SMNVEV (reference sequence). This CDR3 spans 15 amino acids. CDR3 residues: CASSWGGGARNEQFF. CDR3 DNA: TGTGCCAGCAGTTGGGGCGGGGGGGCACGTAATGAGCAGTTCTTC.

The V gene is TRBV15, the J gene TRBJ2-3; no clear D gene. The germline V gene encodes CDR1 LNHNV and CDR2 YYDKDF (reference sequence). This CDR3 contains 14 residues. Trimming took 0 bases from V and 2 from J, leaving 6 bases between them. This chain's CDR3 is CATSREEYTDTQYF. The DNA for the CDR3 is TGTGCCACCAGCAGAGAAGAATACACAGATACGCAGTATTTT. The variable domain in full, completed from reference TRBV15 and TRBJ2-3, reads DAMVIQNPRYQVTQFGKPVTLSCSQTLNHNVMYWYQQKSSQAPKLLFHYYDKDFNNEADTPDNFQSRRPNTSFCFLDIRSPGLGDTAMYLCATSREEYTDTQYFGPGTRLTVL.

This clonotype was detected only a few times. The chain employs TRBV4-3 and TRBJ2-1; D possibly corresponds to TRBD2 (6 bases). Germline V gene lookup returns CDR1 LGHNA and CDR2 YSLEER. CDR3 size: 17 residues. Trimming removed 0 bases from V and 1 base from J, with 13 bases in between. The CDR3 reads CASSQDLRRESYNEQFF. The CDR3 nucleotides read TGCGCCAGCAGCCAAGACCTCAGGAGGGAATCCTACAATGAGCAGTTCTTC.

The rearrangement joins TRBV7-9 to TRBJ2-3; D might be TRBD1 (6 bases). This CDR3 contains 16 residues. Germline-derived CDR1 and CDR2 are SEHNR and FQNEAQ (reference sequence). V shed 5 bases and J shed 4 bases, with 19 bases lying between them. The CDR3 loop is CASSPHRAAFADTQYF. CDR3 nucleotides: TGTGCCAGCAGCCCGCACAGGGCGGCATTCGCAGATACGCAGTATTTT.

The gene calls are TRBV4-1 and TRBJ2-6; the D is unclear. Germline values: CDR1 MGHRA, CDR2 YSYEKL. The CDR3 is 15 residues long. V was shortened by 8 bases and J by 3 bases, with 14 bases between the two germline ends. The CDR3 region has the DNA TGCGCCAGCTCTCTCGTTTTTGTTGGGGCCAACGTCCTGACTTTC. Protein sequence: CASSLVFVGANVLTF.

J is TRBJ2-2 and V is TRBV12-3 or TRBV12-4; 9 nucleotides align to TRBD1. The length of the CDR3 is 16 residues. The trim removed 7 bases at V and 5 bases at J, leaving 11 bases unmatched. As DNA, the CDR3 is TGTGCCAGCAACCCGCCGGGACAGGGATTAACCGGGGAGCTGTTTTTT. Its translation: CASNPPGQGLTGELFF.

This clonotype was observed a few times. The chain uses TRBV4-1 and TRBJ2-7; TRBD1 aligns across 7 bases. The V segment lost 0 bases and the J segment 3 bases; nucleotides outside the gene matches: 14. This CDR3 region has 18 residues. The V gene's germline CDR1 is MGHRA and CDR2 YSYEKL. CDR3 residues: CASSQEPSGQEINYEQYV. CDR3 DNA: TGCGCCAGCAGCCAAGAGCCTTCTGGACAGGAGATAAACTACGAGCAGTACGTC.

The chain carries TRBV12-3 or TRBV12-4 and TRBJ2-7; 9 positions match TRBD2. J was trimmed by 0 bases and V by 1 base; bases with no gene match: 1. The CDR3 has 15 residues. CDR3 DNA sequence: TGTGCCAGCAGTTTAGGCGGGGGGGCCTCCTACGAGCAGTACGTC. Protein product: CASSLGGGASYEQYV.

This clonotype was recorded a few times. This sequence joins TRBV6-1 and TRBJ2-2; 8 positions match TRBD1. The germline gives CDR1 MNHNS, CDR2 SASEGT. There are 14 residues in the CDR3. Unmatched junction bases numbered 4, after V lost 4 bases and J lost 6 bases. The CDR3 nucleotides are TGTGCCAGCAGTGCCGACAGGGGCCCCGGGGAGCTGTTTTTT. This codes for CASSADRGPGELFF.

This clonotype was seen a few times. The rearrangement joins TRBV3-1 to TRBJ2-3; D uncertain. The ends were cut back, 2 bases at V and 0 bases at J, with 3 bases in the middle. The CDR3 has 13 residues. Germline values: CDR1 LGHDT, CDR2 YNNKEL (reference sequence). This CDR3 is CASSQTSTDTQYF. CDR3 DNA: TGTGCCAGCAGCCAAACTAGCACAGATACGCAGTATTTT.

This clonotype was detected a few times. V is TRBV2 and J is TRBJ2-7; D remains unclear. Germline V CDR1 and CDR2: SNHLY, FYNNEI. The CDR3 length is 10 residues. Trimming took 8 bases from V and 3 from J, leaving 5 bases between them. The CDR3 here is CASRHYEQYV. For the CDR3, the DNA is TGTGCCAGCCGGCACTACGAGCAGTACGTC.